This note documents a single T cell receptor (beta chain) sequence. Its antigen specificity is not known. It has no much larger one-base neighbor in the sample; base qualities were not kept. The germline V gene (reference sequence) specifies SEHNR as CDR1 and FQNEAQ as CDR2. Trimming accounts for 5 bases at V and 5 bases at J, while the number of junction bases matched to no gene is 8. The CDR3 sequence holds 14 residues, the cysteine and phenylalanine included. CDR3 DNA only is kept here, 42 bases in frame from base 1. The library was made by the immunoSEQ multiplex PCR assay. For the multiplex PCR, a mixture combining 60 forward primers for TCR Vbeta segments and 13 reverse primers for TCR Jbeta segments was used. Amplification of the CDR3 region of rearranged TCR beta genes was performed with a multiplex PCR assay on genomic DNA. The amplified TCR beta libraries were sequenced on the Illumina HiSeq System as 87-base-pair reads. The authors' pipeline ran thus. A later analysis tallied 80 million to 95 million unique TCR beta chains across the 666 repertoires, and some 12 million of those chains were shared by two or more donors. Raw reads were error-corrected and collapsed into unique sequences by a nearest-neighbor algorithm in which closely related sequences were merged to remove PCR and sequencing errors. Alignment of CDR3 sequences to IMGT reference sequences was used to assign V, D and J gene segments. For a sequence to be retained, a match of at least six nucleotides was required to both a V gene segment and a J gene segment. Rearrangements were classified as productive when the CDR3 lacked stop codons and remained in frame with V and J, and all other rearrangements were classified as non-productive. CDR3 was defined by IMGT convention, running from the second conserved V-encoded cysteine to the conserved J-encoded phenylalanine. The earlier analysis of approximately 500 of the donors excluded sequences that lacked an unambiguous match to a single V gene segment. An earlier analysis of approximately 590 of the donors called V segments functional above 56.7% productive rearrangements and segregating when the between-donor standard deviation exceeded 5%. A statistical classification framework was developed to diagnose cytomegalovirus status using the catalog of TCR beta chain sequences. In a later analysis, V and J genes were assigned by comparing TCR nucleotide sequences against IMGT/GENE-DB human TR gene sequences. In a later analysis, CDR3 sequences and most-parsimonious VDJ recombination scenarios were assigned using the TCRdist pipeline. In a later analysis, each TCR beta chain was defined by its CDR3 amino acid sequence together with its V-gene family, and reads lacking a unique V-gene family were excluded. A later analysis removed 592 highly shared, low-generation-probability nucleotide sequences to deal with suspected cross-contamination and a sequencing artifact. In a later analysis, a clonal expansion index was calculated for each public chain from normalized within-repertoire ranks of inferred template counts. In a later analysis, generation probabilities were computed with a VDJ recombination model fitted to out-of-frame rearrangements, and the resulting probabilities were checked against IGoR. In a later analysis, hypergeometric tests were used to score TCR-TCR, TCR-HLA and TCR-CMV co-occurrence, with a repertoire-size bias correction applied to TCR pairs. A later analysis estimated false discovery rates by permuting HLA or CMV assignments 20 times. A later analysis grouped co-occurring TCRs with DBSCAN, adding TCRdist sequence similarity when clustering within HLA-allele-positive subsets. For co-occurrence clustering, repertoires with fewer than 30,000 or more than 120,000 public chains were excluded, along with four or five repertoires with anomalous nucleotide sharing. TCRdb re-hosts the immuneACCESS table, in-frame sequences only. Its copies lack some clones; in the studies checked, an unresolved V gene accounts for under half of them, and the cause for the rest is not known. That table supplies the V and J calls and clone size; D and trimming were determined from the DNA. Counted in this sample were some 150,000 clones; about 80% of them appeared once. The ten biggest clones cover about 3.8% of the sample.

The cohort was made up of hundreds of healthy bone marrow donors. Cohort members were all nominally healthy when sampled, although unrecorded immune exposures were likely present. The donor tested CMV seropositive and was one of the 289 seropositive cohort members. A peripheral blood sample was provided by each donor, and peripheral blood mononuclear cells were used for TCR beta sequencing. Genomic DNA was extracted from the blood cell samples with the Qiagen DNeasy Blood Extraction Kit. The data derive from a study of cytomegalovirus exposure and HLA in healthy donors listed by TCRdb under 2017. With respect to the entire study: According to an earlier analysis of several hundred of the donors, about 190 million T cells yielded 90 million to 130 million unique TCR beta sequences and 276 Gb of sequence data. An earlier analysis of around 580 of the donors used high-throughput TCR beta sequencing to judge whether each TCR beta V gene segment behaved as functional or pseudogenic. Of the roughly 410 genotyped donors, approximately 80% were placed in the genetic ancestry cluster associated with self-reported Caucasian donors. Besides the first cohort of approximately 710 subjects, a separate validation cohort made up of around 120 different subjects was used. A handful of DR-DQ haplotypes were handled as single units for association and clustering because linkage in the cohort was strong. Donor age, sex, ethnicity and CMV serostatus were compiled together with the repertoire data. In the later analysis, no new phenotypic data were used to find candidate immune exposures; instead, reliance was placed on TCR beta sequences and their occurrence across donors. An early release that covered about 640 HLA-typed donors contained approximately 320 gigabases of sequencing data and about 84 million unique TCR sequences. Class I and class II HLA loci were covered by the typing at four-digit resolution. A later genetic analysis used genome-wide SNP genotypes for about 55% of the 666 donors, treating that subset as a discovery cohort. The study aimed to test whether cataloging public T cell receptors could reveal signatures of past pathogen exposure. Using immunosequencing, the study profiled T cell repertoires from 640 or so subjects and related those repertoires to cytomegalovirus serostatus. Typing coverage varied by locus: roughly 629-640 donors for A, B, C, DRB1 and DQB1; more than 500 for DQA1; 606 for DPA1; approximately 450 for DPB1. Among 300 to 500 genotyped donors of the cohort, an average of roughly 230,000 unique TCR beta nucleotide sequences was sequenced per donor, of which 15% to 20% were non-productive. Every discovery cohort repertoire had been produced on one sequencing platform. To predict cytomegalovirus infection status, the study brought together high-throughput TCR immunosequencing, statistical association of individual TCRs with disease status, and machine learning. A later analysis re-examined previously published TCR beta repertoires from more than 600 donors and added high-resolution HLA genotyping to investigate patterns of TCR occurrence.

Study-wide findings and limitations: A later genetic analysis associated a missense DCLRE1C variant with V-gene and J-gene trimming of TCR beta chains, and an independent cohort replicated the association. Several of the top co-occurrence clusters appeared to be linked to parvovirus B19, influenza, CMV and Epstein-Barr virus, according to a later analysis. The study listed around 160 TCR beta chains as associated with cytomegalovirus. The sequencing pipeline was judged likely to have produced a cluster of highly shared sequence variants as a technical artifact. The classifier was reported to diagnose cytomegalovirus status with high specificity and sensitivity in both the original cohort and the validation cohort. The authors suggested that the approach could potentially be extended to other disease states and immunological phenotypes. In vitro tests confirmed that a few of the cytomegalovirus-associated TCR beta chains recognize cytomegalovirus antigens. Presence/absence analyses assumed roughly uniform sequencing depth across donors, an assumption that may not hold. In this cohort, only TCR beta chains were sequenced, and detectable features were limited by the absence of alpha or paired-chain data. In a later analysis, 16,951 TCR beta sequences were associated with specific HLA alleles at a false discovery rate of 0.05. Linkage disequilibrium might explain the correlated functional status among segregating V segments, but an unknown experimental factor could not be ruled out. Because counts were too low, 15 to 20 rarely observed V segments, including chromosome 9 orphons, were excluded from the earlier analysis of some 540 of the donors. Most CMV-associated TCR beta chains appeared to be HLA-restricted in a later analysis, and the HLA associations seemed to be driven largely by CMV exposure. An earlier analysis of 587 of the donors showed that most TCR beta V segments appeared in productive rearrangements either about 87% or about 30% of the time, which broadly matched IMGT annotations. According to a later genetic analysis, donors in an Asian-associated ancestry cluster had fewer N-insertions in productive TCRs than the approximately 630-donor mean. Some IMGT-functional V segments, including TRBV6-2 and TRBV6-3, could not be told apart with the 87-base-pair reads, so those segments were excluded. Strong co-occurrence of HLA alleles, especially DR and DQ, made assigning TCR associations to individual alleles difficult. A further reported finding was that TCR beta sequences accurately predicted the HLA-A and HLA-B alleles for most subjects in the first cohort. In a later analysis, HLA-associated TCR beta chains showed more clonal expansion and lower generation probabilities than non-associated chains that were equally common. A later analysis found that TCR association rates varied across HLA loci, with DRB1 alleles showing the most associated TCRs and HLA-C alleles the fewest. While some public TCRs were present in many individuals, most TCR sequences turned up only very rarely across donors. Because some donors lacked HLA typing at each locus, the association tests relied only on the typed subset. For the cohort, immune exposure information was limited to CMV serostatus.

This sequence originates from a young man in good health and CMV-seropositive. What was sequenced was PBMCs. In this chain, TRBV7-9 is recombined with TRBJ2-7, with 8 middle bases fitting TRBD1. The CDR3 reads CASSPRQGINEQYF. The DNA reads TGTGCCAGCAGCCCGCGACAGGGGATAAACGAGCAGTACTTC.